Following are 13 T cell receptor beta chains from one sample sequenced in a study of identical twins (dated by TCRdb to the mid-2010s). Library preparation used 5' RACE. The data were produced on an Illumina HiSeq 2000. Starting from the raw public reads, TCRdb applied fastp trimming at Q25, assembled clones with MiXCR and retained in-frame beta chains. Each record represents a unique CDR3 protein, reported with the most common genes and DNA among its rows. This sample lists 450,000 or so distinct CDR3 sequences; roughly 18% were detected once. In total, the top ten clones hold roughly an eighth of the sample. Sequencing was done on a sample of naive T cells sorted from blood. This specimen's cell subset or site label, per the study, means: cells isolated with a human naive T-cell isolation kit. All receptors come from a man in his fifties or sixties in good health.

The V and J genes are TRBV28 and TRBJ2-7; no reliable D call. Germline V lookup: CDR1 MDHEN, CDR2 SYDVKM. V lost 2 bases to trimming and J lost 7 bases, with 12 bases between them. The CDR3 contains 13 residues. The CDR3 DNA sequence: TGTGCCAGCAGTTTAACCGGTCGGCTGGAGCAGTACTTC. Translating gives CASSLTGRLEQYF.

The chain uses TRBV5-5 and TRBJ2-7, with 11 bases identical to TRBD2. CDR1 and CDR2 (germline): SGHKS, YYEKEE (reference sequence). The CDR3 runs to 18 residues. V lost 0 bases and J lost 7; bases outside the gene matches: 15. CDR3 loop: CASSLDGRLAGPRGEQYF. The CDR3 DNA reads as TGTGCCAGCAGCTTGGACGGGCGACTAGCGGGACCCCGAGGTGAGCAGTACTTC.

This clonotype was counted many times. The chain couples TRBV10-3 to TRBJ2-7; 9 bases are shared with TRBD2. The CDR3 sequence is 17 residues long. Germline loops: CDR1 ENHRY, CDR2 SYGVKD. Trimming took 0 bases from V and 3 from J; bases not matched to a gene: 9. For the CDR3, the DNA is TGTGCCATCAGTGAGTCGGCTAGCGGGACAATAGGCTACGAGCAGTACTTC. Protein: CAISESASGTIGYEQYF.

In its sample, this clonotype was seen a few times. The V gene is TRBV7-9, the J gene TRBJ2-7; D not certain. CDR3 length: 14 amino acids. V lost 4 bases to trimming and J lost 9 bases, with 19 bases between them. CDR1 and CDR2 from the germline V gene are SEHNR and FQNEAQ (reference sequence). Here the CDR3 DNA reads TGTGCCAGCAGCTCTACCAATGCTGAAGATCGGCAGTACTTC. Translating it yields CASSSTNAEDRQYF.

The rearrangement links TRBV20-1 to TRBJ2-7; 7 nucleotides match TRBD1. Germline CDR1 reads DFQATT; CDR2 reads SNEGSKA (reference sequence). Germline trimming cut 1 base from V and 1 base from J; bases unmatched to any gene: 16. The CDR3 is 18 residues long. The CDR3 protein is CSARGNLITGQPSYEQYF. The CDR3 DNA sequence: TGCAGTGCTAGAGGAAACTTAATAACGGGACAGCCTTCCTACGAGCAGTACTTC.

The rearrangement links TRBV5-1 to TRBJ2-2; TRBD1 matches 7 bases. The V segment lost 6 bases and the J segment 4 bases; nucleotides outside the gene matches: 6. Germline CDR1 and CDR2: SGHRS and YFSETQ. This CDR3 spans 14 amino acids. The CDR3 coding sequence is TGCGCCAGCACCGTCCCAGGGGGCACCGGGGAGCTGTTTTTT. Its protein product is CASTVPGGTGELFF.

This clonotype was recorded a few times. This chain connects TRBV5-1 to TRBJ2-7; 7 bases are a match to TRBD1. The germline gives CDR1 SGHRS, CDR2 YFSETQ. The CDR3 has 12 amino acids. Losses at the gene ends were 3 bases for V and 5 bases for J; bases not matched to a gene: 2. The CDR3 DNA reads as TGCGCCAGCAGCTACAGGGGCGACGAGCAGTACTTC. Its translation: CASSYRGDEQYF.

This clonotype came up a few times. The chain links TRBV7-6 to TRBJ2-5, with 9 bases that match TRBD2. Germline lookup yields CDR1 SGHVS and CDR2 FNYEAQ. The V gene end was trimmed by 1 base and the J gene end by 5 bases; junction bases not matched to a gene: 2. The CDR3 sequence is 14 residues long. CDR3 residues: CASSLDTSGETQYF. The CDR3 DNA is TGTGCCAGCAGCTTAGACACTAGCGGGGAGACCCAGTACTTC.

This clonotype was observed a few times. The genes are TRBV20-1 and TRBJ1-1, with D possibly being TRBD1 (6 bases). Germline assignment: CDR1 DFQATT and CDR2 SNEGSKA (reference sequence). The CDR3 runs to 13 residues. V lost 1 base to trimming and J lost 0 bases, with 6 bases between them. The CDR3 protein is CSARGTVNTEAFF. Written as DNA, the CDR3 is TGCAGTGCTAGAGGGACAGTGAACACTGAAGCTTTCTTT.

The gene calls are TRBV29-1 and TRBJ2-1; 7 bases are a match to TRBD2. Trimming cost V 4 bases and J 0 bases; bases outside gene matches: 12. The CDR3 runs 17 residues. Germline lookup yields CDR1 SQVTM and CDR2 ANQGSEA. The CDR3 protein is CSVVGGKIGASYNEQFF. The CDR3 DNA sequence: TGCAGCGTTGTGGGAGGGAAAATCGGGGCCTCCTACAATGAGCAGTTCTTC.

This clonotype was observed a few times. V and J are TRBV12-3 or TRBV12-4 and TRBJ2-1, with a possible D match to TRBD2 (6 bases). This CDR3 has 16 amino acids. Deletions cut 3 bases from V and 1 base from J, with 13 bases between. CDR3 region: CASSFTGRISYNEQFF. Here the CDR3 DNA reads TGTGCCAGCAGTTTTACGGGGAGGATTTCCTACAATGAGCAGTTCTTC.

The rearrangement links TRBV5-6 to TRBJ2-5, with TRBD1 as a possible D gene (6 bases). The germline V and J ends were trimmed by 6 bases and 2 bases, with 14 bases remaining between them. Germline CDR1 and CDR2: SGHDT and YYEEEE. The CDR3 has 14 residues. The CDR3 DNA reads TGTGCCAGCAAAAAAGGACAGCAACAAGAGACCCAGTACTTC. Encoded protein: CASKKGQQQETQYF.

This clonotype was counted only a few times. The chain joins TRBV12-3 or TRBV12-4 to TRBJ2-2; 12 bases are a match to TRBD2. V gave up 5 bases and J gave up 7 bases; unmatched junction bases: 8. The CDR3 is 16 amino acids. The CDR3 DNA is TGTGCCAGCAGTCCCGGGACTAGCGGGTTGTTCGGGGAGCTGTTTTTT. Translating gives CASSPGTSGLFGELFF.